The T cell receptor beta chain under discussion was sequenced for a study of cytomegalovirus exposure and HLA in healthy donors. As for the study in general: There were 300 to 400 genotyped donors. Of these, 81% fell in the genetic ancestry cluster associated with self-reported Caucasian donors. Study results and caveats: TCR beta chains associated with HLA were, in a later analysis, more clonally expanded than equally common others.

The PCR made use of 60 Vbeta and 13 Jbeta primers. The assay was immunoSEQ multiplex PCR, and TCRdb's table has in-frame clones only and misses some. The sample yields some 99,000 clones, around 77% seen once. Of note for this clone: Its antigen is not known. One junction end disagrees with the germline gene, perhaps due to a read error.

CDR1 and CDR2 (germline): MRHNA, SNTAGT. This CDR3 is 13 amino acids long. This sequence was found in a female donor in good health and CMV-seronegative. The chain links TRBV6-4 to TRBJ2-2, with D maybe TRBD2 (5 bases). The specimen sequenced was PBMCs. As DNA, the CDR3 is TGTGCCAGCCACTTCTGGACGCGCCGGGGAGCTGTTTTT. Translating it yields CASHFWTRRGAVF.